This passage covers 31 T cell receptor beta chains from one sample sequenced in a study of response to subunit inactivated influenza vaccine. TCRdb recomputed calls from the RT-PCR reads with MiXCR, one row per CDR3 protein. The sample shows about 520,000 distinct CDR3 sequences, around 9.9% of them seen only once. The sample in question was PBMCs from blood, obtained roughly 45 days after vaccination. The receptors shown here come from a man between 45 and 60 years old who received an inactivated influenza vaccine.

This clonotype was observed a handful of times. The gene calls are TRBV20-1 and TRBJ1-1; D unclear. Germline CDR1 DFQATT, CDR2 SNEGSKA (reference sequence). The V end was cut by 6 bases, the J end by 1 base, with 15 bases between. The CDR3 runs to 14 residues. CDR3 in amino acids: CSAYHDGTNTEAFF. CDR3 sequence (DNA): TGCAGTGCCTACCACGACGGCACGAACACTGAAGCTTTCTTT.

This chain connects TRBV29-1 to TRBJ2-1, with unresolved D. Per the germline V gene, CDR1 is SQVTM and CDR2 is ANQGSEA. There are 12 residues in the CDR3. V lost 4 bases and J lost 6, with 10 bases in between. The CDR3 DNA is TGCAGCGTTGTGTCAGGTAGCAATGAGCAGTTCTTC. Amino acid sequence: CSVVSGSNEQFF.

The sample holds many counts of this clonotype. The chain couples TRBV12-3 or TRBV12-4 to TRBJ2-1; no reliable D call. CDR3 length: 13 residues. Trimming took 3 bases from V and 9 from J, leaving 12 bases between them. CDR3 residues: CASSFQSSGEQFF. The CDR3 DNA follows: TGTGCCAGCAGTTTCCAGTCTTCCGGTGAGCAGTTCTTC.

This clonotype showed up many times. This rearrangement joins TRBV11-1 to TRBJ2-5; 8 nucleotides match TRBD2. Trimming at V came to 5 bases and at J to 1 base, leaving 3 bases not matched to a gene. The CDR3 contains 14 residues. In germline, CDR1 is SGHAT, CDR2 FQDESV (reference sequence). CDR3 protein: CASSPGRGQETQYF. For the CDR3, the DNA is TGTGCCAGCAGCCCCGGGAGGGGCCAAGAGACCCAGTACTTC.

The J gene is TRBJ2-7, the V gene TRBV29-1; 9 nucleotides line up with TRBD1. Losses at the gene ends were 7 bases for V and 5 bases for J; bases not matched to a gene: 15. In germline, CDR1 is SQVTM, CDR2 ANQGSEA. The CDR3 runs to 15 residues. The CDR3 sequence: CSGGTFGQGRDEQYF. DNA for the CDR3: TGCAGCGGCGGAACTTTTGGACAGGGGAGGGACGAGCAGTACTTC.

This chain joins TRBV28 and TRBJ1-1; D might be TRBD1 (5 bases). This CDR3 spans 12 amino acids. Germline CDR1 reads MDHEN; CDR2 reads SYDVKM. Trimming took off 3 bases at V and 10 bases at J, with 12 bases between the two ends. The CDR3 sequence is CASSFGGVPAFF. The CDR3 DNA follows: TGTGCCAGCAGTTTTGGAGGGGTTCCAGCTTTCTTT.

This clonotype was recorded at least ten times. The CDR3 loop reads CASHLDSHRTGELFF. The CDR3 DNA reads as TGTGCCAGCCACCTCGACAGTCATAGAACCGGGGAGCTGTTTTTT. This sequence joins TRBV12-3 or TRBV12-4 and TRBJ2-2; perhaps TRBD1 as D (5 bases). Deletions cut 8 bases from V and 5 bases from J, with 18 bases between. The CDR3 loop spans 15 amino acids.

This clonotype has a handful of counts. V gene TRBV30 combines with J gene TRBJ2-1, with D perhaps given as TRBD1 or TRBD2 (5 bases each). Germline loops: CDR1 GTSNPN, CDR2 SVGIG (reference sequence). V was shortened by 3 bases and J by 1 base, with 10 bases between the two germline ends. This CDR3 contains 14 residues. CDR3: CAWRRDVSYNEQFF. The CDR3 bases are TGTGCCTGGAGACGGGACGTATCCTACAATGAGCAGTTCTTC. Together with reference TRBV30 and TRBJ2-1, the CDR3 gives the full variable domain: SQTIHQWPATLVQPVGSPLSLECTVEGTSNPNLYWYRQAAGRGLQLLFYSVGIGQISSEVPQNLSASRPQDRQFILSSKKLLLSDSGFYLCAWRRDVSYNEQFFGPGTRLTVL.

In its sample, this clonotype was seen a few times. The rearrangement links TRBV7-9 to TRBJ1-4; 10 bases are shared with TRBD1. Losses at the gene ends were 5 bases for V and 6 bases for J; bases not matched to a gene: 6. CDR1 SEHNR and CDR2 FQNEAQ come from the germline V gene (reference sequence). The CDR3 contains 15 residues. The CDR3 reads CASSESGTGDEKLFF. The CDR3 bases are TGTGCCAGCAGCGAATCCGGGACAGGGGATGAAAAACTGTTTTTT.

This sequence joins TRBV6-2 or TRBV6-3 and TRBJ1-1; 9 bases agree with TRBD1. Germline CDR1 and CDR2: MNHEY and SVGEGT. This CDR3 has 11 residues. V lost 10 bases to trimming and J lost 9 bases; unmatched junction nucleotides: 6. This chain's CDR3 is CANLGTGKAFF. CDR3 bases: TGTGCCAACCTCGGGACAGGGAAAGCTTTCTTT.

Many counts were recorded for this clonotype. V gene TRBV6-1 combines with J gene TRBJ1-2, with D possibly being TRBD1 (5 bases). Germline assignment: CDR1 MNHNS and CDR2 SASEGT. V shed 6 bases and J shed 2 bases, with 13 bases lying between them. CDR3 length: 14 amino acids. CDR3 coding DNA: TGTGCCAGCAGGGAATCGGGACGGAACTATGGCTACACCTTC. It yields the protein CASRESGRNYGYTF.

This clonotype was picked up a small number of times. CDR3 sequence: CSAEREGRTDTQYF. The CDR3 DNA reads TGCAGTGCTGAGCGGGAGGGCCGAACAGATACGCAGTATTTT. The gene calls are TRBV20-1 and TRBJ2-3, with TRBD2 matching over 10 bases. V shed 5 bases and J 3 bases; nucleotides not matched to a gene: 5. The CDR3 is 14 amino acids. Germline values: CDR1 DFQATT, CDR2 SNEGSKA (reference sequence).

This clonotype was observed a handful of times. V gene TRBV7-2 combines with J gene TRBJ1-5; D ambiguous. The CDR3 runs to 16 residues. With 2 bases removed from V and 0 bases from J, the gap between germline ends came to 11 bases. Looked up from germline, CDR1 is SGHTA and CDR2 is FQGNSA. The CDR3 here is CASSLRPVGSNQPQHF. Written as DNA, the CDR3 is TGTGCCAGCAGCTTACGTCCGGTGGGTAGCAATCAGCCCCAGCATTTT. The whole variable domain, remainder taken from reference TRBV7-2 and TRBJ1-5, is GAGVSQSPSNKVTEKGKDVELRCDPISGHTALYWYRQSLGQGLEFLIYFQGNSAPDKSGLPSDRFSAERTGGSVSTLTIQRTQQEDSAVYLCASSLRPVGSNQPQHFGDGTRLSIL.

This clonotype was seen ten or more times. This chain joins TRBV4-2 and TRBJ2-1; 10 nucleotides match TRBD2. The germline gives CDR1 LGHNA, CDR2 YNFKEQ. The CDR3 runs to 16 residues. V was clipped by 6 bases and J by 5 bases; unmatched bases: 10. The CDR3 nucleotides read TGTGCCAGCAGACGGGAGGGACTAGCGTTCCACAATGAGCAGTTCTTC. It yields the protein CASRREGLAFHNEQFF.

Ten or more counts support this clonotype. This rearrangement joins TRBV20-1 to TRBJ1-2; the match to TRBD1 covers 9 bases. V was pared by 2 bases and J by 7 bases, with 8 bases of the junction left unmatched. Germline lookup yields CDR1 DFQATT and CDR2 SNEGSKA (reference sequence). The CDR3 has 14 amino acids. This CDR3 reads CSARMAGTGLGYTF. The CDR3 DNA follows: TGCAGTGCTAGAATGGCCGGGACAGGGCTTGGCTACACCTTC.

This clonotype was seen a handful of times. The chain has TRBV7-2 and TRBJ1-1; TRBD1 aligns across 11 bases. The CDR3 loop spans 14 amino acids. The trim removed 5 bases at V and 4 bases at J, leaving 3 bases unmatched. CDR1 SGHTA and CDR2 FQGNSA come from the germline V gene. The CDR3 DNA sequence: TGTGCCAGCAGCCCCGGACAGGGGGCCACTGAAGCTTTCTTT. Its translation is CASSPGQGATEAFF. Together with reference TRBV7-2 and TRBJ1-1, the CDR3 gives the full variable domain: GAGVSQSPSNKVTEKGKDVELRCDPISGHTALYWYRQSLGQGLEFLIYFQGNSAPDKSGLPSDRFSAERTGGSVSTLTIQRTQQEDSAVYLCASSPGQGATEAFFGQGTRLTVV.

A few counts support this clonotype. V gene TRBV14 combines with J gene TRBJ1-2; 8 bases map to TRBD1. The length of the CDR3 is 14 residues. The V segment lost 4 bases and the J segment 8 bases; nucleotides outside the gene matches: 9. The germline CDR1 and CDR2 sequences are SGHDN and FVKESK. The CDR3 DNA is TGTGCCAGCAGCCCCGGGACAGGCCGAGGGGGCTACACCTTC. It translates to CASSPGTGRGGYTF.

The chain employs TRBV10-3 and TRBJ2-5; D gene uncertain. With 6 bases removed from V and 2 bases from J, the gap between germline ends came to 7 bases. CDR1 is ENHRY, CDR2 SYGVKD, per germline. The CDR3 extends over 12 amino acids. The CDR3 DNA sequence: TGTGCCATCAGCCCAACTCAAGAGACCCAGTACTTC. Amino acid sequence: CAISPTQETQYF.

The rearrangement joins TRBV20-1 to TRBJ1-5, with a tentative D call TRBD1 (6 bases). This CDR3 spans 18 amino acids. V was cut by 3 bases and J by 2 bases, with 23 bases left in between. Germline V CDR1 and CDR2: DFQATT, SNEGSKA (reference sequence). The CDR3 here is CSARRVGKEGVGNQPQHF. CDR3 in DNA: TGCAGTGCTAGGAGAGTGGGAAAAGAGGGGGTTGGCAATCAGCCCCAGCATTTT.

This clonotype was seen a handful of times. The gene calls are TRBV11-2 and TRBJ2-7, with D possibly being TRBD1 or TRBD2 (5 bases each). Between the trimmed V and J ends, which lost 0 bases and 2 bases, there was a span of 8 bases. CDR3 length equals 14 residues. Germline V gene lookup returns CDR1 SGHAT and CDR2 FQNNGV. In DNA, the CDR3 is TGTGCCAGCAGCTTAGATATGGGGGCCTACGAGCAGTACTTC. Translation: CASSLDMGAYEQYF.

This clonotype came up a few times. J is TRBJ2-7 and V is TRBV7-3, with 7 bases matching TRBD1. V trimming: 5 bases; J trimming: 7 bases; junction bases outside the gene matches: 8. Germline CDR1 reads SGHTA; CDR2 reads FQGTGA. This CDR3 has 13 residues. CDR3 sequence (DNA): TGTGCCAGCAGCCCAGACAGGGCGCGGGAGCAGTACTTC. It translates to CASSPDRAREQYF.

This clonotype came up a few times. The rearrangement links TRBV24-1 to TRBJ2-3; 13 bases are shared with TRBD2. The germline V gene encodes CDR1 KGHDR and CDR2 SFDVKD. This CDR3 is 16 amino acids long. V lost 4 bases to trimming and J lost 1 base; unmatched junction nucleotides: 1. For the CDR3, the DNA is TGTGCCACCAGTGAAGGGACTAGCGGGGGCACAGATACGCAGTATTTT. Amino acids: CATSEGTSGGTDTQYF.

CDR3 residues: CATSDRRTLAGANTGELFF. The CDR3 nucleotides read TGTGCCACCAGTGATCGACGGACTCTAGCGGGGGCGAACACCGGGGAGCTGTTTTTT. The chain is built from TRBV24-1 and TRBJ2-2; 10 bases agree with TRBD2. CDR1 KGHDR and CDR2 SFDVKD come from the germline V gene. The CDR3 is 19 amino acids. V dropped 3 bases and J dropped 0; count of bases not matched to a gene: 9.

This chain joins TRBV7-9 and TRBJ2-1; D gene uncertain. V was shortened by 2 bases and J by 0 bases, with 8 bases between the two germline ends. This CDR3 spans 15 amino acids. In germline, CDR1 is SEHNR, CDR2 FQNEAQ (reference sequence). The CDR3 protein is CASSLRRSSYNEQFF. The CDR3 DNA reads TGTGCCAGCAGCTTACGACGAAGCTCCTACAATGAGCAGTTCTTC. Combining the CDR3 with reference TRBV7-9 and TRBJ2-1 gives the whole variable domain DTGVSQNPRHKITKRGQNVTFRCDPISEHNRLYWYRQTLGQGPEFLTYFQNEAQLEKSRLLSDRFSAERPKGSFSTLEIQRTEQGDSAMYLCASSLRRSSYNEQFFGPGTRLTVL.

This clonotype was counted between two and nine times. V gene TRBV20-1 combines with J gene TRBJ2-5, with TRBD2 as a possible D gene (6 bases). CDR1 and CDR2 from the germline V gene are DFQATT and SNEGSKA (reference sequence). Trimming stripped 6 bases from V and 5 bases from J, with 22 bases between. The CDR3 totals 15 residues. DNA for the CDR3: TGCAGTGCCCCCCCACTGGGGGGATTTGGGGAGACCCAGTACTTC. Amino acids: CSAPPLGGFGETQYF.

Only a few counts were recorded for this clonotype. This chain connects TRBV20-1 to TRBJ2-1; 8 nucleotides agree with TRBD1. Losses at the gene ends were 3 bases for V and 9 bases for J; bases not matched to a gene: 13. CDR1 is DFQATT, CDR2 SNEGSKA, per germline (reference sequence). The CDR3 is 15 amino acids. DNA of the CDR3: TGCAGTGCTAGTTATATCACAGGGGGGATTGGTGAGCAGTTCTTC. This translates into CSASYITGGIGEQFF.

The chain is built from TRBV25-1 and TRBJ2-1; 13 nucleotides align to TRBD2. The CDR3 loop spans 19 amino acids. Unmatched junction bases numbered 9, after V lost 2 bases and J lost 2 bases. CDR1 is MGHDK, CDR2 SYGVNS, per germline. CDR3 sequence reads: CASSETSGLAGVTYNEQFF. The CDR3 coding sequence is TGTGCCAGCAGTGAAACTTCAGGACTAGCGGGAGTTACCTACAATGAGCAGTTCTTC.

This clonotype has at least ten counts. The V gene is TRBV28, the J gene TRBJ2-1; D perhaps matches TRBD1 (6 bases). Germline values: CDR1 MDHEN, CDR2 SYDVKM. Trimming cost V 4 bases and J 5 bases, with 21 bases left between them. CDR3 size: 17 residues. The chain's CDR3 is CASSYLPPRTEHNEQFF. CDR3 DNA: TGTGCCAGCAGTTACTTACCTCCTCGGACAGAGCACAATGAGCAGTTCTTC. Full variable domain (outside the CDR3, taken from reference TRBV28 and TRBJ2-1): DVKVTQSSRYLVKRTGEKVFLECVQDMDHENMFWYRQDPGLGLRLIYFSYDVKMKEKGDIPEGYSVSREKKERFSLILESASTNQTSMYLCASSYLPPRTEHNEQFFGPGTRLTVL.

The chain uses TRBV15 and TRBJ2-5; D is perhaps TRBD1 or TRBD2 (6 bases each). This CDR3 comprises 15 residues. The germline V gene has CDR1 LNHNV and CDR2 YYDKDF (reference sequence). Trimming removed 3 bases at V and 3 bases at J, with 14 bases between. The CDR3 bases are TGTGCCACCAGCAGGGTCCGGGGGCAGAAAGAGACCCAGTACTTC. Translating gives CATSRVRGQKETQYF.

The chain couples TRBV19 to TRBJ2-1; TRBD1 matches 9 bases. This CDR3 has 14 amino acids. The V and J ends lost 7 bases and 5 bases, in that order; junction bases with no gene match: 6. In germline, CDR1 is LNHDA, CDR2 SQIVND (reference sequence). The CDR3 loop reads CASIGTGMDNEQFF. The CDR3 DNA follows: TGTGCCAGTATAGGGACAGGGATGGACAATGAGCAGTTCTTC.

Many counts were recorded for this clonotype. The chain recombines TRBV10-3 with TRBJ2-2, with D unclear. Germline CDR1 and CDR2: ENHRY and SYGVKD. The V gene lost 11 bases and the J gene lost 0 bases, with 10 bases spanning the gap. This CDR3 is 13 amino acids long. Here the CDR3 DNA reads TGTGCCGTCGGCGACGCGAACACCGGGGAGCTGTTTTTT. Translation: CAVGDANTGELFF.